The T cell receptor beta chain described here comes from a study of control samples from healthy donors and cancer patients (dated by TCRdb to about 2020). Note on this clone: Its specific antigen is unknown. One base away there is no much larger clone; base qualities are not given.

Libraries were built with the immunoSEQ multiplex PCR assay. Entries here come from immuneACCESS through TCRdb and include only in-frame sequences with V and J called. Some clones fail to appear in such tables; in the studies checked, an unresolved V gene covers under half of the shortfall, and the cause of the remainder is unknown. The sample table lists approximately 53,000 clones, approximately 89% of them with a count of one. About 0.99% of the sample belongs to the ten largest clones. Sequences SGHRS (CDR1) and YFSETQ (CDR2) are obtained from the germline V gene. V loses 7 bases of germline sequence and J loses 0 bases, and the interval between the two ends is 16 bases. From its cysteine to its phenylalanine, the CDR3 spans 15 amino acids. The retained sequence is limited to the CDR3, 45 bases, with the frame set at the first base.

The receptor chain draws on TRBV5-1 and TRBJ1-1; the D region possibly corresponds to TRBD1 (5 bases align). The receptor comes from a man aged 25-45 years with colorectal cancer. The sequenced sample consisted of PBMCs. CDR3 sequence: CASARAKGLNTEAFF. The base sequence is TGCGCCAGCGCCAGGGCCAAGGGGCTGAACACTGAAGCTTTCTTT.